The sequence of this TCR beta chain was determined in a study of shared T cell receptors in the human thymus. Generated by immunoSEQ multiplex PCR, the TCRdb table keeps only in-frame clones and is missing some. Here the sample spans more than 550,000 clones, more than 75% being singletons. The same specimen was also included in a second study, on human thymus T cells.

This TCR derives from a boy under three years old with a congenital heart defect. What was sequenced was thymocytes.

CDR3 sequence (DNA): TGTGCCAGCAGTGAAGTGGGCAGGGGGCCCTACAATGAGCAGTTCTTC. This translates into CASSEVGRGPYNEQFF. The chain recombines TRBV6-1 with TRBJ2-1; 8 nucleotides line up with TRBD1. This CDR3 spans 16 amino acids. Germline V gene lookup returns CDR1 MNHNS and CDR2 SASEGT. The junction had 4 bases not matched to a gene; V was cut back by 1 base and J by 2 bases.